This section outlines one TCR beta chain sequence together with its context. This sample was included in a study of blood T cell repertoires in COVID-19. Study-wide background: The study drew acute and convalescent COVID-19 samples from the United States, Italy and Spain. The analysed material was cDNA or gDNA that came from T cells, B-cell-depleted T cells, or PBMCs.

Original analysis: By means of reference gene primer amplification, nucleated cell counts were estimated. Produced via immunoSEQ multiplex PCR; TCRdb's table is partial and in-frame only. The DNA was the basis for D and trimming; V, J and clone size are from that table. The table has 120,000 to 150,000 clones, around 90% seen once; the top ten hold roughly 1%. Trimming removed 6 bases from V and 5 bases from J; junction bases left unmatched: 1. The CDR3 has 11 amino acids. In germline, CDR1 is SQVTM, CDR2 ANQGSEA. V usage is TRBV29-1 and J usage is TRBJ2-7, with 10 bases fitting TRBD1. The TCR comes from a woman aged 50 to 60 with acute or convalescent COVID-19. Material: peripheral blood. CDR3 amino acids: CSVGTGDEQYF. CDR3 sequence (DNA): TGCAGCGTCGGGACAGGGGACGAGCAGTACTTC.